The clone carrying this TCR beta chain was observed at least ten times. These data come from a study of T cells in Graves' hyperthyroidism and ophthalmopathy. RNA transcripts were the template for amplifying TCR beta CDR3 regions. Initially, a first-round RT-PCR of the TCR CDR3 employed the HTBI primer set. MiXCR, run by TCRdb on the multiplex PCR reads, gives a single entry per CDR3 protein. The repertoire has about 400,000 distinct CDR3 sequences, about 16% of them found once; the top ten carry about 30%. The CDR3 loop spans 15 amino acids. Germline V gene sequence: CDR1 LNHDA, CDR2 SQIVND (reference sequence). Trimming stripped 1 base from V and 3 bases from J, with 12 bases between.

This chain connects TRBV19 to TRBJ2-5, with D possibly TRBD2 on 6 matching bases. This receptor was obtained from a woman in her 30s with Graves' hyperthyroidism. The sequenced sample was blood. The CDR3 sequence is CASSIGGTWEETQYF. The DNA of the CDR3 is TGTGCCAGTAGTATAGGGGGGACTTGGGAAGAGACCCAGTACTTC.